This TCR beta chain emerged from a study of T-cell memory formation after mild COVID-19. TCR alpha and TCR beta cDNA libraries with sample barcodes and UMIs came from 5'RACE using constant-segment primers. Via MiXCR, TCRdb re-called the 5' RACE reads, giving one row per CDR3 protein. The sample holds around 370,000 distinct CDR3 sequences; 21% are singletons and the top ten take under 15%. The germline V gene encodes CDR1 LNHNV and CDR2 YYDKDF (reference sequence). CDR3 size: 17 residues. V was pared by 2 bases and J by 1 base, with 5 bases of the junction left unmatched. This sequence originates from an adult woman who had mild COVID-19 (a few samples of this study predate the infection). Cell type and time point are not known. Sequenced: PBMCs or a T cell subset sorted from them (not recorded which). The V gene is TRBV15, the J gene TRBJ2-2, with 9 bases lining up with TRBD1. The CDR3 is CATSRNRGQRNTGELFF. CDR3 in DNA: TGTGCCACCAGCAGAAACAGGGGGCAGAGGAACACCGGGGAGCTGTTTTTT. Combining the CDR3 with reference TRBV15 and TRBJ2-2 gives the whole variable domain DAMVIQNPRYQVTQFGKPVTLSCSQTLNHNVMYWYQQKSSQAPKLLFHYYDKDFNNEADTPDNFQSRRPNTSFCFLDIRSPGLGDTAMYLCATSRNRGQRNTGELFFGEGSRLTVL.